The 9 T cell receptor beta chains reported below all come from one sample, sequenced in a study of T cell responses to AZD1222 COVID-19 vaccine. Assay used: immunoSEQ multiplex PCR; TCRdb lists only in-frame clones, some missing. The data hold about 170,000 clones, with about nine tenths observed a single time. This material consisted of peripheral blood, taken on day 0 of AZD1222 vaccination. The receptors were gathered from an adult in good health.

This chain joins TRBV3-1 (or the pseudogene TRBV3-2) and TRBJ1-1; 10 bases are a match to TRBD1. The length of the CDR3 is 15 residues. From germline, CDR1 is LGHDT and CDR2 YNNKEL (reference sequence). Trimming at V came to 3 bases and at J to 5 bases, leaving 6 bases not matched to a gene. The CDR3 DNA sequence: TGTGCCAGCAGCCACTGGACAGGGGGGAGTACTGAAGCTTTCTTT. It specifies CASSHWTGGSTEAFF.

This chain links TRBV5-6 with TRBJ2-4, with TRBD1 identical over 12 bases. The germline gives CDR1 SGHDT, CDR2 YYEEEE. This CDR3 comprises 18 residues. The V gene end was trimmed by 2 bases and the J gene end by 1 base; junction bases not matched to a gene: 7. CDR3 in DNA: TGTGCCAGCAGCTTCCCGGGACAGGGGGCTTGGGCCAAAAACATTCAGTACTTC. Encoded protein: CASSFPGQGAWAKNIQYF.

The chain combines TRBV6-6 with TRBJ2-5; TRBD2 aligns across 7 bases. Germline-derived CDR1 and CDR2 are MNHNY and SVGAGI (reference sequence). This CDR3 region has 11 residues. V dropped 2 bases and J dropped 9; count of bases not matched to a gene: 0. CDR3 coding DNA: TGTGCCAGCAGTTACGGGGGGGCCCAGTACTTC. It encodes CASSYGGAQYF.

The V call is TRBV27, the J call TRBJ2-5; no clear D gene. Germline lookup yields CDR1 MNHEY and CDR2 SMNVEV (reference sequence). V lost 10 bases and J 1 base, leaving 16 bases between the germline ends. The CDR3 runs to 14 residues. The CDR3 loop reads CATMPKQTQETQYF. For the CDR3, the DNA is TGTGCCACCATGCCCAAGCAGACCCAAGAGACCCAGTACTTC.

CDR3 sequence: CASSSPYTGETQYF. The DNA for the CDR3 is TGTGCCAGCAGCTCCCCATACACAGGGGAGACCCAGTACTTC. The chain joins TRBV7-2 to TRBJ2-5; maybe TRBD1 (6 bases). Per germline, CDR1 SGHTA and CDR2 FQGNSA. Trimming removed 4 bases at V and 5 bases at J, with 14 bases between. The CDR3 contains 14 residues.

The rearrangement links TRBV6-5 to TRBJ2-7; tentatively, D is TRBD1 (5 bases). V was cut by 6 bases and J by 5 bases, with 14 bases left in between. The length of the CDR3 is 13 residues. Germline CDR1 MNHEY, CDR2 SVGAGI. CDR3 coding DNA: TGTGCCAGCAGACAGGTTGGGGAAAACGAGCAGTACTTC. Translation: CASRQVGENEQYF.

CDR3: CASSLGQGSNQPQHF. CDR3 sequence (DNA): TGTGCCAGCAGCTTAGGCCAGGGGTCTAATCAGCCCCAGCATTTT. The rearrangement joins TRBV7-9 to TRBJ1-5; TRBD1 might be the D (6 bases). The CDR3 totals 15 residues. Germline loops: CDR1 SEHNR, CDR2 FQNEAQ (reference sequence). Trimming took off 1 base at V and 4 bases at J, with 11 bases between the two ends. The complete variable domain, with remaining parts taken from reference TRBV7-9 and TRBJ1-5, reads DTGVSQNPRHKITKRGQNVTFRCDPISEHNRLYWYRQTLGQGPEFLTYFQNEAQLEKSRLLSDRFSAERPKGSFSTLEIQRTEQGDSAMYLCASSLGQGSNQPQHFGDGTRLSIL.

This chain joins TRBV5-4 and TRBJ1-2; the D gene is possibly TRBD1 (5 bases). Deletions cut 4 bases from V and 2 bases from J, with 12 bases between. The germline CDR1 and CDR2 sequences are SGHNT and YYREEE (reference sequence). The CDR3 loop spans 14 amino acids. CDR3 sequence: CASSGEGWNYGYTF. The CDR3 nucleotides read TGTGCCAGCAGCGGGGAGGGGTGGAACTATGGCTACACCTTC.

The chain carries TRBV7-2 and TRBJ2-5; D is unclear. The CDR3 covers 14 residues. V was trimmed by 0 bases and J by 5 bases, leaving 10 bases between them. In germline, CDR1 is SGHTA, CDR2 FQGNSA. Written as DNA, the CDR3 is TGTGCCAGCAGCTTAGCGCCGCACAAGGAGACCCAGTACTTC. Protein sequence: CASSLAPHKETQYF. The full variable domain, with the rest looked up from reference TRBV7-2 and TRBJ2-5, is GAGVSQSPSNKVTEKGKDVELRCDPISGHTALYWYRQSLGQGLEFLIYFQGNSAPDKSGLPSDRFSAERTGGSVSTLTIQRTQQEDSAVYLCASSLAPHKETQYFGPGTRLLVL.